This T cell receptor beta chain was identified during a study of HIV-infected patients and healthy controls. Study results and limitations: Compared with controls, mean Gini indices were significantly raised in HIV-infected repertoires, possibly indicating oligoclonality.

Germline trimming cut 1 base from V and 6 bases from J; bases unmatched to any gene: 8. Germline CDR1 reads SGHAT; CDR2 reads FQNNGV. The CDR3 is 15 amino acids. This clonotype occurred many times. Its specificity is not known. Reverse transcription used 500 to 550 ng RNA and constant-region primers for alpha and beta. Separate chain-specific third strand synthesis with multiplexing indices produced the alpha and beta libraries. After a brief PCR adding P5, P7 and a second index, about 24 amplification cycles followed. TCRdb independently ran MiXCR on the 5' RACE reads; one entry per CDR3 protein. The table has fewer than 25,000 distinct CDR3 sequences, roughly 9.3% seen once. All unsorted peripheral T cells were captured because whole blood was used without fractionation.

The sequenced sample consisted of blood. The chain links TRBV11-2 to TRBJ1-1; 7 nucleotides align to TRBD1. The TCR sequence derives from an adult in good health. The chain's CDR3 is CASSLVSRGRPEAFF. CDR3 DNA sequence: TGTGCCAGCAGCTTAGTTTCCAGGGGGAGACCTGAAGCTTTCTTT.